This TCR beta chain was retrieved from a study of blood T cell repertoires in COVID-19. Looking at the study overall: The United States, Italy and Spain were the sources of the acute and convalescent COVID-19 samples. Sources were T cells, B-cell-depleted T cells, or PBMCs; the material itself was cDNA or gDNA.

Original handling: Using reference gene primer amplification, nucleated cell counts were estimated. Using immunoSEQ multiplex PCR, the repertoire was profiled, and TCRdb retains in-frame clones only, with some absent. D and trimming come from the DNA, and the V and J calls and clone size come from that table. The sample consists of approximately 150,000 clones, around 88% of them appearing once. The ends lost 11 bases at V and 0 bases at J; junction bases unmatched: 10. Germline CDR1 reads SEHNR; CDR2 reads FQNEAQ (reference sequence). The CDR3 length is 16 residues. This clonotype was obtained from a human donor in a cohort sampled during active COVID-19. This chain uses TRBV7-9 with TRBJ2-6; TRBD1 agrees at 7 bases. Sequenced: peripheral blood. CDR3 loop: CADGTAHVSGANVLTF. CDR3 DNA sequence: TGTGCCGACGGGACAGCACACGTCTCTGGGGCCAACGTCCTGACTTTC. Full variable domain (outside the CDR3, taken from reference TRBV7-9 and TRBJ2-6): DTGVSQNPRHKITKRGQNVTFRCDPISEHNRLYWYRQTLGQGPEFLTYFQNEAQLEKSRLLSDRFSAERPKGSFSTLEIQRTEQGDSAMYLCADGTAHVSGANVLTFGAGSRLTVL.